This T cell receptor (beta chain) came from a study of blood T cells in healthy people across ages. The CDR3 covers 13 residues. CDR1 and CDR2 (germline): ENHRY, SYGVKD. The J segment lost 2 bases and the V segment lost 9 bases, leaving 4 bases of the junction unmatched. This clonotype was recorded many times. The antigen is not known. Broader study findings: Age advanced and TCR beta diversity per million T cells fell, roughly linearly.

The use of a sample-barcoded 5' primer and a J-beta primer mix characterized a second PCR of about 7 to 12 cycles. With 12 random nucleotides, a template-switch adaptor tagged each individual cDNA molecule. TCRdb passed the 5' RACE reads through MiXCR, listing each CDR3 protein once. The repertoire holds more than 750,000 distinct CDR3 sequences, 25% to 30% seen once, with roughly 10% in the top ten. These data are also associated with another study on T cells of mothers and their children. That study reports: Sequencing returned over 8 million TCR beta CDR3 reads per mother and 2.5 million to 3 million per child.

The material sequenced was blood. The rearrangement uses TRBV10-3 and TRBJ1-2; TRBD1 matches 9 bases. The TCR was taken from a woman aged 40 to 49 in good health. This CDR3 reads CAMGQGLNYGYTF. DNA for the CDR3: TGTGCCATGGGACAGGGATTGAACTATGGCTACACCTTC.